The 10 T cell receptor beta chains below come from one sample, sequenced in a study of CD8 T cells in Susac syndrome. A quantity of about 0.5 to 1 ug RNA underwent reverse transcription using random hexamers. One entry per CDR3 protein results from TCRdb running MiXCR on the immunoSEQ multiplex PCR reads. The sample yields over 95,000 distinct CDR3 sequences, 85% to 95% seen once. The sequencing input was CD8+ T cells from PBMCs. The receptors stem from a human donor in good health.

The gene calls are TRBV25-1 and TRBJ1-2, with unresolved D. The CDR3 is 14 amino acids. Germline values: CDR1 MGHDK, CDR2 SYGVNS. Deletions cut 0 bases from V and 1 base from J, with 6 bases between. Here the CDR3 reads CASSEYYSNYGYTF. For the CDR3, the DNA is TGTGCCAGCAGTGAATATTACAGTAACTATGGCTACACCTTC.

The genes are TRBV5-6 and TRBJ1-2, with D uncertain. There are 15 residues in the CDR3. Germline values: CDR1 SGHDT, CDR2 YYEEEE. V was pared by 1 base and J by 2 bases, with 12 bases between. The CDR3: CASSLRRSQNYGYTF. CDR3 nucleotides: TGTGCCAGCAGCTTGAGGCGATCACAAAACTATGGCTACACCTTC. Full variable domain (remainder filled in from reference TRBV5-6 and TRBJ1-2): DAGVTQSPTHLIKTRGQQVTLRCSPKSGHDTVSWYQQALGQGPQFIFQYYEEEERQRGNFPDRFSGHQFPNYSSELNVNALLLGDSALYLCASSLRRSQNYGYTFGSGTRLTVV.

The chain carries TRBV15 and TRBJ2-7, with TRBD1 matching over 7 bases. This CDR3 region has 16 residues. V gave up 5 bases and J gave up 2 bases; unmatched junction bases: 12. Germline lookup yields CDR1 LNHNV and CDR2 YYDKDF (reference sequence). CDR3 nucleotides: TGTGCCACCAGCGGTTTGACAGGGATTTTCGCCTACGAGCAGTACTTC. It encodes CATSGLTGIFAYEQYF.

This clonotype was recorded only once. The CDR3 protein is CASSPRTGVTTNEKLFF. The CDR3 coding sequence is TGTGCCAGCAGCCCGAGGACAGGGGTTACAACTAATGAAAAACTGTTTTTT. This chain joins TRBV9 and TRBJ1-4; 9 bases are a match to TRBD1. The CDR3 is 17 amino acids. J lost 0 bases, V lost 4 bases, and 7 bases had no gene match. Germline-derived CDR1 and CDR2 are SGDLS and YYNGEE.

This clonotype was counted only a few times. The V call is TRBV7-2, the J call TRBJ2-7; the D is unclear. Germline values: CDR1 SGHTA, CDR2 FQGNSA. Trimming took off 5 bases at V and 1 base at J, with 3 bases between the two ends. The CDR3 covers 11 residues. CDR3 DNA: TGTGCCAGCAGCATGTCCTACGAGCAGTACTTC. As protein: CASSMSYEQYF.

The rearrangement links TRBV6-6 to TRBJ2-7, with TRBD1 matching over 8 bases. Trimming removed 5 bases from V and 6 bases from J; junction bases left unmatched: 12. Germline CDR1 and CDR2: MNHNY and SVGAGI (reference sequence). This CDR3 has 15 amino acids. The CDR3 DNA sequence: TGTGCCAGCAGTGCAAGACAGGGGTGGGCCCTCGAGCAGTACTTC. Its protein is CASSARQGWALEQYF.

The chain joins TRBV7-2 to TRBJ2-7; D is possibly TRBD1 (5 bases). The CDR3 has 14 amino acids. Germline V gene sequence: CDR1 SGHTA, CDR2 FQGNSA. Between the trimmed V and J ends, which lost 7 bases and 0 bases, there was a span of 13 bases. CDR3 coding DNA: TGTGCCAGCACCTTCTGGGGCAGCTCCTACGAGCAGTACTTC. Its protein product is CASTFWGSSYEQYF.

The chain uses TRBV29-1 and TRBJ1-2, with no clear D. The CDR3 covers 15 residues. The ends were cut back, 5 bases at V and 3 bases at J, with 19 bases in the middle. Germline CDR1 SQVTM, CDR2 ANQGSEA. CDR3 sequence (DNA): TGCAGCGTTTACTACAGCGATACCATCCACTATGGCTACACCTTC. As protein: CSVYYSDTIHYGYTF.

The chain employs TRBV12-3 or TRBV12-4 and TRBJ2-5; D may match TRBD1 or TRBD2 (5 bases each). The V end was cut by 3 bases, the J end by 5 bases, with 19 bases between. The CDR3 spans 16 residues. CDR3 sequence (DNA): TGTGCCAGCAGTTTTGGGGGATCTGGAACGGGGGAGACCCAGTACTTC. This translates into CASSFGGSGTGETQYF.

This clonotype was picked up a small number of times. V is TRBV20-1 and J is TRBJ2-3; D may be TRBD2 (5 bases). The V end lost 5 bases, the J end lost 0 bases, and 12 bases lay between the germline ends. The CDR3 is made up of 14 amino acids. The germline CDR1 and CDR2 sequences are DFQATT and SNEGSKA (reference sequence). The DNA for the CDR3 is TGCAGTGCTTGGCGGGTTCCTAGCACAGATACGCAGTATTTT. Translated: CSAWRVPSTDTQYF.